This T cell receptor (beta chain) was found in a study of PD-L1 blockade in urothelial cancer. Study observations and caveats: When pretreatment blood TCR clonality was below the median, it predicted better survival.

Of note for this clone: Its antigen is currently unknown.

Trimming took off 6 bases at V and 5 bases at J, with 10 bases between the two ends. This CDR3 has 13 amino acids. Germline V gives CDR1 MNHEY, CDR2 SMNVEV (reference sequence). This table comes from immunoSEQ multiplex PCR, and its TCRdb copy is limited to in-frame clones, with some not included. The data hold tens of thousands of clones, with 65% to 90% observed a single time. Described time point: pretreatment peripheral blood. Pretreatment sampling and on-treatment sampling together yielded between 1 and 8 samples for each patient. The clonotype originates from a man in his 70s with urothelial cancer. The source was PBMCs, collected around atezolizumab (anti-PD-L1) treatment. The V and J genes are TRBV27 and TRBJ1-4; weak D call: TRBD1 (6 bases). The CDR3 loop is CASRDSMNEKLFF. The CDR3 coding sequence is TGTGCCAGCAGGGACAGTATGAATGAAAAACTGTTTTTT.